Listed below are T cell receptor beta chains from one sample, sequenced in a study of preoperative IRX-2 immunotherapy in early breast cancer. The protocol was immunoSEQ multiplex PCR, while the TCRdb copy is restricted to in-frame clones and leaves out a portion. This table holds under 45,000 clones, about 95% found once. The sequenced sample was tumor tissue, obtained after IRX-2 immunotherapy. The receptors here all came from a human donor with breast cancer. Both conserved end residues are part of each CDR3. The D gene is left open where the match is weak. Expanded clones are given a class, and other clones once, few, many or no size at all.

D gene: NA; V gene: TRBV11-2; clone size: NA; J gene: TRBJ1-3; CDR3 DNA: TGTGCCAGCAGCCACCCGAGGGTCCCCTCTGGAAACACCATATATTTT; CDR3 protein: CASSHPRVPSGNTIYF
D gene: TRBD1; V gene: TRBV6-5; clone size: NA; J gene: TRBJ2-1; CDR3 DNA: TGTGCCAGCAGGACTCGGGACAGGGGAGGGAATGAGCAGTTCTTC; CDR3 protein: CASRTRDRGGNEQFF
D gene: NA; V gene: TRBV18; clone size: NA; J gene: TRBJ1-2; CDR3 DNA: TGTGCCAGCTCACCACGGGAGGGACACCATGGCTACACCTTC; CDR3 protein: CASSPREGHHGYTF
D gene: TRBD1; V gene: TRBV5-5; clone size: NA; J gene: TRBJ1-6; CDR3 DNA: TGTGCCAGCAGCCTCGGGACAGTACAAGTCTCACCCCTCCACTTT; CDR3 protein: CASSLGTVQVSPLHF
D gene: TRBD2; V gene: TRBV11-3; clone size: once; J gene: TRBJ2-3; CDR3 DNA: TGTGCCAGCAGTCGGGGGGTACAAGCAGATACGCAGTATTTT; CDR3 protein: CASSRGVQADTQYF
D gene: TRBD1; V gene: TRBV5-4; clone size: NA; J gene: TRBJ1-2; CDR3 DNA: TGTGCCAGCATCCCGGACAGGGGGCGATCCGGCTACACCTTC; CDR3 protein: CASIPDRGRSGYTF
D gene: NA; V gene: TRBV7-9; clone size: NA; J gene: TRBJ2-2; CDR3 DNA: TGTGCCACAAACCCCAACGAATTGGTAGTCACCGGGGAGCTGTTTTTT; CDR3 protein: CATNPNELVVTGELFF
D gene: NA; V gene: TRBV7-9; clone size: NA; J gene: TRBJ2-7; CDR3 DNA: TGTGCCAGCAGCTCCTCCTCCCTCCCCTACCACGAGCAGTACTTC; CDR3 protein: CASSSSSLPYHEQYF
D gene: TRBD2; V gene: TRBV29-1; clone size: NA; J gene: TRBJ2-1; CDR3 DNA: TGCAGCGCCCGGGCTAGCGGGAGCGGGGGTGAGCAGTTCTTC; CDR3 protein: CSARASGSGGEQFF
D gene: NA; V gene: TRBV5-4; clone size: once; J gene: TRBJ2-5; CDR3 DNA: TGTGCCAGCAGCCCCCTCCCCGCGGGCCACCAGTACTTC; CDR3 protein: CASSPLPAGHQYF
D gene: TRBD2; V gene: TRBV28; clone size: NA; J gene: TRBJ2-3; CDR3 DNA: TGTGCCAGCAATGAGGCTAGCGGGCCAGATACGCAGTATTTT; CDR3 protein: CASNEASGPDTQYF
D gene: NA; V gene: TRBV5-4; clone size: NA; J gene: TRBJ2-7; CDR3 DNA: TGTGCCAGCAGCTTAGAGTGGGGCGACGAGCAGTACTTC; CDR3 protein: CASSLEWGDEQYF
D gene: NA; V gene: TRBV18; clone size: NA; J gene: TRBJ2-2; CDR3 DNA: TGTGCCAGCTCAACGACAGGTCCGAACACCGGGGAGCTGTTTTTT; CDR3 protein: CASSTTGPNTGELFF
D gene: TRBD1; V gene: TRBV5-1; clone size: NA; J gene: TRBJ2-1; CDR3 DNA: TGCGCCAGCAGCCCGGGGACAGACAATGAGCAGTTCTTC; CDR3 protein: CASSPGTDNEQFF
D gene: NA; V gene: TRBV19; clone size: NA; J gene: TRBJ2-1; CDR3 DNA: TGTGCCAGTAGTATAGAGGCTAGCACCGAGCAGTTCTTC; CDR3 protein: CASSIEASTEQFF